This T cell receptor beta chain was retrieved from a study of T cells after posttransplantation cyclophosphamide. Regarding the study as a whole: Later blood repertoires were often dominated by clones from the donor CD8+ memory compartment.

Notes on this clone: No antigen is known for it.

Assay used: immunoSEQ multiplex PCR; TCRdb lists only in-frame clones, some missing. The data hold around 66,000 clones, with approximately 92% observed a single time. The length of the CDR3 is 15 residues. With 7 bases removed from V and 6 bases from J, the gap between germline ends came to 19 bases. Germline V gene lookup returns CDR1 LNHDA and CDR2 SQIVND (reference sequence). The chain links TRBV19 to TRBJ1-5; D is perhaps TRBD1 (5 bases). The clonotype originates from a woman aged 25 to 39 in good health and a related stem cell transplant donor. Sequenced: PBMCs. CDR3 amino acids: CASKRTSYGGQPQHF. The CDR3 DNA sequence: TGTGCCAGTAAAAGAACCAGTTACGGGGGTCAGCCCCAGCATTTT.